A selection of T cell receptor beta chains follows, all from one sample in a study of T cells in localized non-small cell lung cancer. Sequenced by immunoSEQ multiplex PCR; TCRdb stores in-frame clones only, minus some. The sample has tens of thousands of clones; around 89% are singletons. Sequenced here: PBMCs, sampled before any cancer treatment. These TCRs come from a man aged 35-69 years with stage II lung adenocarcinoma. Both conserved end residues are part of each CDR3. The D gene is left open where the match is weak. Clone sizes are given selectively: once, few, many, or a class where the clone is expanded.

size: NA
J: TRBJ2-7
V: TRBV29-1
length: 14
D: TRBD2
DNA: TGCAGCGTTGAGCCTAGCGGGAGGGAGTACGAGCAGTACTTC
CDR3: CSVEPSGREYEQYF

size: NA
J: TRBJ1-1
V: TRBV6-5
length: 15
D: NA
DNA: TGTGCCAGCAGTTACTCTCAGGGATCGAACACTGAAGCTTTCTTT
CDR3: CASSYSQGSNTEAFF

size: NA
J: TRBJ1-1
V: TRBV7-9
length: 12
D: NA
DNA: TGTGCCAGCAGCTTCGAGGGAACTGAAGCTTTCTTT
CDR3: CASSFEGTEAFF

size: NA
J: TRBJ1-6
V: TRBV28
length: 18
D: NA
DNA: TGTGCCAGCAGTTTAGGTACAGGACTAAGCTCCTATAATTCACCCCTCCACTTT
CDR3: CASSLGTGLSSYNSPLHF

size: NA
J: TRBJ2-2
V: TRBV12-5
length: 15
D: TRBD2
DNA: TGTGCTAGTGGCCTCAGCGGGGGCCACACCGGGGAGCTGTTTTTT
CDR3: CASGLSGGHTGELFF

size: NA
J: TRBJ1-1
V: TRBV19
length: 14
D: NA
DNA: TGTGCCAGTAGTCAGGGACAACTGAACACTGAAGCTTTCTTT
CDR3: CASSQGQLNTEAFF

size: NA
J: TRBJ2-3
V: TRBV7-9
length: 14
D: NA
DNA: TGTGCCAGCAGCGCCCGAACGAGTACAGATACGCAGTATTTT
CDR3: CASSARTSTDTQYF

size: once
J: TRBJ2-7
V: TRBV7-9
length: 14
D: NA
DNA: TGTGCCAGCAGCTTAGTACCGGGTTCCTACGAGCAGTACTTC
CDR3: CASSLVPGSYEQYF

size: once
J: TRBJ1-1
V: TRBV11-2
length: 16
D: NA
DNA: TGTGCCAGCAGCTTAGGAAAGGGCAAGGCCAACACTGAAGCTTTCTTT
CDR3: CASSLGKGKANTEAFF

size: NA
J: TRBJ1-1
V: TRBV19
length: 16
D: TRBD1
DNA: TGTGCCACCAGGGTGGGACAGGGCCCTATCAACACTGAAGCTTTCTTT
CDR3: CATRVGQGPINTEAFF